This record concerns one T cell receptor (beta chain) sequence. This sample was included in a study of T cell changes during pregnancy in multiple sclerosis. CDR1 is MGHRA and CDR2 is YSYEKL in the germline V gene. V gave up 0 bases and J gave up 8 bases; unmatched junction bases: 6. This CDR3 region has 15 residues. Generated by immunoSEQ multiplex PCR, the TCRdb table keeps only in-frame clones and is missing some. This table holds approximately 28,000 clones, 89% found once. The source of this sequence is a female donor with multiple sclerosis, enrolled in a pregnancy study. The chain has TRBV4-1 and TRBJ1-4; 7 bases line up with TRBD1. Here the sequenced sample was CD8+ T cells from peripheral blood mononuclear cells, taken in the second trimester of pregnancy. Here the CDR3 reads CASSQDGQAREKLFF. Written as DNA, the CDR3 is TGCGCCAGCAGCCAAGATGGACAGGCTCGGGAAAAACTGTTTTTT.